This note documents a single T cell receptor beta chain sequence. What it recognizes is unknown. Only in-frame clones appear in the TCRdb table, and some are missing; sequencing was by immunoSEQ multiplex PCR. The table lists about 100,000 clones, about nine tenths of them singletons. This entry belongs to a study of T cell responses to AZD1222 COVID-19 vaccine. The CDR3 is made up of 13 amino acids. The V gene lost 4 bases and the J gene lost 1 base, with 10 bases spanning the gap. CDR1 is GTSNPN and CDR2 is SVGIG in the germline V gene (reference sequence). Study-wide results and limits: With dominance at 160-218 and 743-854, vaccine-associated CD4 TCRs spanned spike. None of the repertoires were sampled until the peak T cell response had passed. Unmutated regions of variants are reportedly targeted by nearly half of spike-specific TCRs.

The source was peripheral blood, collected on day 0 of AZD1222 vaccination. The TCR sequence derives from an adult in good health. The chain recombines TRBV30 with TRBJ1-1, with a weak D call TRBD1 (5 bases). This chain's CDR3 is CAWKWGGNTEAFF. As DNA, the CDR3 is TGTGCCTGGAAATGGGGGGGGAACACTGAAGCTTTCTTT.